What follows are 7 T cell receptor beta chains derived from one specimen sequenced in a study of blood T cell repertoires in COVID-19. Using immunoSEQ multiplex PCR, the repertoire was profiled, and TCRdb retains in-frame clones only, with some absent. This table holds 190,000 or so clones, approximately 85% found once. Material: peripheral blood. The receptors were sampled from an elderly woman with acute or convalescent COVID-19.

In its sample, this clone was seen once. The chain has TRBV10-3 and TRBJ1-3; no firm D call. The CDR3 is 15 residues long. V was cut by 10 bases and J by 0 bases, with 16 bases left in between. Germline loops: CDR1 ENHRY, CDR2 SYGVKD. The CDR3 spells CATERTENSGNTIYF. DNA for the CDR3: TGTGCCACGGAGCGGACCGAGAACTCTGGAAACACCATATATTTT.

CDR3: CATSGQRTGNEQYF. DNA of the CDR3: TGTGCCACCAGCGGCCAAAGGACAGGGAACGAGCAGTACTTC. The J gene is TRBJ2-7, the V gene TRBV15, with TRBD1 matching over 8 bases. Unmatched junction bases numbered 8, after V lost 5 bases and J lost 5 bases. Germline lookup yields CDR1 LNHNV and CDR2 YYDKDF (reference sequence). CDR3 length: 14 residues.

The chain combines TRBV27 with TRBJ1-6; TRBD1 might be the D (6 bases). The germline V gene has CDR1 MNHEY and CDR2 SMNVEV (reference sequence). V was shortened by 4 bases and J by 10 bases, with 14 bases between the two germline ends. The CDR3 totals 14 residues. CDR3 region: CASSYRARESPLHF. Written as DNA, the CDR3 is TGTGCCAGCAGTTACAGGGCTAGGGAATCACCCCTCCACTTT.

V is TRBV7-2 and J is TRBJ1-2, with D unclear. This CDR3 has 13 amino acids. Germline V gives CDR1 SGHTA, CDR2 FQGNSA. V lost 6 bases and J lost 8, with 16 bases in between. DNA for the CDR3: TGTGCCAGCAGTCCTGCCATCAGATCCGGCTACACCTTC. It is translated as CASSPAIRSGYTF.

V usage is TRBV11-2 and J usage is TRBJ2-7; D gene unclear. V dropped 8 bases and J dropped 3 bases, with 11 bases sitting between them. CDR1 and CDR2 (germline): SGHAT, FQNNGV. The CDR3 sequence is 12 residues long. As DNA, the CDR3 is TGTGCCAGCGGCCGGCCGGGCTACGAGCAGTACTTC. Translation gives CASGRPGYEQYF.

The chain couples TRBV5-1 to TRBJ1-4, with D possibly being TRBD1 (6 bases). The CDR3 length is 16 residues. Trimming took off 4 bases at V and 7 bases at J, with 20 bases between the two ends. Germline assignment: CDR1 SGHRS and CDR2 YFSETQ. The CDR3 is CASSLTFQGRGEKLFF. The CDR3 coding sequence is TGCGCCAGCAGCCTAACATTCCAGGGGAGAGGTGAAAAACTGTTTTTT.

The chain couples TRBV5-6 to TRBJ1-3; tentative D call: TRBD1 (6 bases). The CDR3 totals 14 residues. CDR1 is SGHDT and CDR2 is YYEEEE in the germline V gene. Trimming cost V 1 base and J 5 bases, with 10 bases left between them. The DNA for the CDR3 is TGTGCCAGCAGCTTGATGGGGGCGAGAAACACCATATATTTT. It yields the protein CASSLMGARNTIYF. Complete variable domain (other parts from reference TRBV5-6 and TRBJ1-3): DAGVTQSPTHLIKTRGQQVTLRCSPKSGHDTVSWYQQALGQGPQFIFQYYEEEERQRGNFPDRFSGHQFPNYSSELNVNALLLGDSALYLCASSLMGARNTIYFGEGSWLTVV.